This note documents a single T cell receptor (beta chain) sequence. Antigen: not known. The CDR3 extends over 16 amino acids. Germline assignment: CDR1 MNHEY and CDR2 SMNVEV (reference sequence). V shed 5 bases, J shed 6 bases, and the junction held 14 bases outside the gene matches. TCRdb re-called the 5' RACE reads with MiXCR, one entry per CDR3 protein. The profile shows 670,000 or so distinct CDR3 sequences, under 20% of them singletons. The sample belongs to a study of CD8 T cells in ankylosing spondylitis. The study's findings and limits: Significantly higher representation of disease-linked clones was reported for matched ankylosing spondylitis synovial fluid. A number of the motif variants had already been described in reactive arthritis synovial fluid and blood. Ankylosing spondylitis blood appeared to carry a characteristic TCR beta motif of several highly homologous variants.

The sequenced material came from blood, either unsorted or a sorted T cell fraction (not recorded which). This sequence was found in a male donor with ankylosing spondylitis. This chain uses TRBV27 with TRBJ2-3; 7 bases are shared with TRBD1. The CDR3 coding sequence is TGTGCCAGCAGTGCGACCCGGGACAGTCTTCGGGATACGCAGTATTTT. This gives the protein CASSATRDSLRDTQYF.